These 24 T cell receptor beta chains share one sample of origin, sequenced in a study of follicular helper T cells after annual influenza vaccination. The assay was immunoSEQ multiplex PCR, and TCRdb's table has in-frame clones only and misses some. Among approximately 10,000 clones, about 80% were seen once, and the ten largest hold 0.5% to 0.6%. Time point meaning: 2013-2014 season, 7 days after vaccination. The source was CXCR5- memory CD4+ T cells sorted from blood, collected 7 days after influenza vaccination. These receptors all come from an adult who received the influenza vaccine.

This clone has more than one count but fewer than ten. In nucleotides, the CDR3 is TGTGCCAGCATCCGACAGGGGAGCTACGAGCAGTACTTC. It yields the protein CASIRQGSYEQYF. The rearrangement joins TRBV5-4 to TRBJ2-7; 8 positions match TRBD1. After removal of 6 bases from V and 3 bases from J, the junction contained 5 bases not matched to a gene. This CDR3 spans 13 amino acids. Germline-derived CDR1 and CDR2 are SGHNT and YYREEE (reference sequence).

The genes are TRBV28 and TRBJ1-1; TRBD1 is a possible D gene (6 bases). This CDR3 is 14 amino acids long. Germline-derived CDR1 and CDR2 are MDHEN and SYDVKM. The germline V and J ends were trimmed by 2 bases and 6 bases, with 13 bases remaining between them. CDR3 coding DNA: TGTGCCAGCAGTTTAGAAGGGGGGACCTCTGAAGCTTTCTTT. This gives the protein CASSLEGGTSEAFF.

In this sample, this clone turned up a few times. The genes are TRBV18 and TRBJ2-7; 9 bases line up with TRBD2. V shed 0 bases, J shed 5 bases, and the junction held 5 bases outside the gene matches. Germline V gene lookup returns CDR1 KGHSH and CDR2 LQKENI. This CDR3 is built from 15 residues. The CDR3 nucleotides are TGTGCCAGCTCACCACCGGCTAGCGGGAATGACGAGCAGTACTTC. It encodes CASSPPASGNDEQYF.

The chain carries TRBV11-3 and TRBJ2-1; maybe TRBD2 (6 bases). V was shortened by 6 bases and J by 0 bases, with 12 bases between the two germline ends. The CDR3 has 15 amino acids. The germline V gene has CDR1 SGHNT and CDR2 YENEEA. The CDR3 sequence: CASSRDFSSYNEQFF. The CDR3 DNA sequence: TGTGCCAGCAGTAGGGACTTTAGCTCCTACAATGAGCAGTTCTTC.

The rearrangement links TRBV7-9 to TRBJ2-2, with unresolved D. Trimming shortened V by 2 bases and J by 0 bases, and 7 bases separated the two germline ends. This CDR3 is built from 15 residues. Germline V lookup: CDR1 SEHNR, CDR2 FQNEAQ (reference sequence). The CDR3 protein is CASSLRVPNTGELFF. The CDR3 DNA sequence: TGTGCCAGCAGCTTAAGGGTTCCGAACACCGGGGAGCTGTTTTTT. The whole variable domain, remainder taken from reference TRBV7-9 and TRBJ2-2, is DTGVSQNPRHKITKRGQNVTFRCDPISEHNRLYWYRQTLGQGPEFLTYFQNEAQLEKSRLLSDRFSAERPKGSFSTLEIQRTEQGDSAMYLCASSLRVPNTGELFFGEGSRLTVL.

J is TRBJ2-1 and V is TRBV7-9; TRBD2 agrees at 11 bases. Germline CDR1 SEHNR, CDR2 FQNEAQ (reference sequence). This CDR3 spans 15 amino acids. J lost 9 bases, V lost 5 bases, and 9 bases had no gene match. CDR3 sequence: CASSQEGLAAAEQFF. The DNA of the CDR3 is TGTGCCAGCAGCCAGGAGGGACTAGCGGCGGCTGAGCAGTTCTTC.

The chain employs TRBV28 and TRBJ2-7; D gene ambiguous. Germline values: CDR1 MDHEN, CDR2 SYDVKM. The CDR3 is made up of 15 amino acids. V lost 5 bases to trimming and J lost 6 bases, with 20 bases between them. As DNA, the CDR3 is TGTGCCAGCAGTCTAGTCGGTCTGGGCCCCGGCGAGCAGTACTTC. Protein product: CASSLVGLGPGEQYF.

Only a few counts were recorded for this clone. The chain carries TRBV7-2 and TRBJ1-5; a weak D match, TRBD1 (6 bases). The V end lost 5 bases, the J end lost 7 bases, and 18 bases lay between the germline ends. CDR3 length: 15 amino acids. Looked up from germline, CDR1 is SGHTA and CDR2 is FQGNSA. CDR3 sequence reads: CASSLLQGLGQPQHF. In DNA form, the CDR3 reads TGTGCCAGCAGCCTACTACAGGGACTAGGCCAGCCCCAGCATTTT.

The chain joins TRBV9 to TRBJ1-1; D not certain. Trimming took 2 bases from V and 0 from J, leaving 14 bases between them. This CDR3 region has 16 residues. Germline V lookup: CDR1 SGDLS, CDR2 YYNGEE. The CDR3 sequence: CASSVGVGRMNTEAFF. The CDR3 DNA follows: TGTGCCAGCAGCGTGGGTGTAGGGCGCATGAACACTGAAGCTTTCTTT. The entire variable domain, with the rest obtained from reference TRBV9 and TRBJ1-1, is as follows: DSGVTQTPKHLITATGQRVTLRCSPRSGDLSVYWYQQSLDQGLQFLIQYYNGEERAKGNILERFSAQQFPDLHSELNLSSLELGDSALYFCASSVGVGRMNTEAFFGQGTRLTVV.

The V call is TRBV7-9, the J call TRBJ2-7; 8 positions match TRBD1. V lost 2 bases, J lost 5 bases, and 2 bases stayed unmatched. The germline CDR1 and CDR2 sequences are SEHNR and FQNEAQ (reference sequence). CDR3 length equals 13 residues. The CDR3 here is CASSLQGADEQYF. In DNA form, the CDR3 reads TGTGCCAGCAGCTTACAGGGGGCTGACGAGCAGTACTTC. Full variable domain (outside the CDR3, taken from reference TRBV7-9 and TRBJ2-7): DTGVSQNPRHKITKRGQNVTFRCDPISEHNRLYWYRQTLGQGPEFLTYFQNEAQLEKSRLLSDRFSAERPKGSFSTLEIQRTEQGDSAMYLCASSLQGADEQYFGPGTRLTVT.

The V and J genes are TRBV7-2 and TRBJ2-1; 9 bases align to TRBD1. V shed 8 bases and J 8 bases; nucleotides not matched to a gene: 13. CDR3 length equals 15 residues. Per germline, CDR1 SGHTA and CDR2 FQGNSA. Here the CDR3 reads CASGPWGQGRDEQFF. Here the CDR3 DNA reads TGTGCCAGCGGACCCTGGGGACAGGGTAGAGATGAGCAGTTCTTC.

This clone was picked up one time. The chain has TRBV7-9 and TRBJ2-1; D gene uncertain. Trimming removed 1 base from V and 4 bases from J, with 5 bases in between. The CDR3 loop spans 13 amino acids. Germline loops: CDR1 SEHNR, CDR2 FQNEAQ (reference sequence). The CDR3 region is CASSLGYYNEQFF. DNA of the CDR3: TGTGCCAGCAGCTTAGGGTATTACAATGAGCAGTTCTTC.

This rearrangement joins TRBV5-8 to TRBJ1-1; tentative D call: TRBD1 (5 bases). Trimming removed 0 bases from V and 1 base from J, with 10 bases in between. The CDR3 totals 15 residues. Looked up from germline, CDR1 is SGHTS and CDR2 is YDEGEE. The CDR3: CASSLGTGRNTEAFF. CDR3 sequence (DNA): TGTGCCAGCAGCTTGGGCACAGGTCGGAACACTGAAGCTTTCTTT.

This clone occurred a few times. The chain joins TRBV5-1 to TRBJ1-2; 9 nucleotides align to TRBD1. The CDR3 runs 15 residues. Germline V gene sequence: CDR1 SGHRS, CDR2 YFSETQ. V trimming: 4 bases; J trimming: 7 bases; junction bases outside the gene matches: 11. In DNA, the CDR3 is TGCGCCAGCAGCCTAGAGACAGGGGGGTTCTCTGGCTACACCTTC. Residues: CASSLETGGFSGYTF.

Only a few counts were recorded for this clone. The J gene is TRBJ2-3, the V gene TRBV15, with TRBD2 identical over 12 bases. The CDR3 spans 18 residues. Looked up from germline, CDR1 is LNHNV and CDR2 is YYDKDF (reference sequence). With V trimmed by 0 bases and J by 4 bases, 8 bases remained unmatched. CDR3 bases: TGTGCCACCAGCAGAGAAGGTCTAGCGGGGGGGCGAGCAGATACGCAGTATTTT. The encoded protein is CATSREGLAGGRADTQYF.

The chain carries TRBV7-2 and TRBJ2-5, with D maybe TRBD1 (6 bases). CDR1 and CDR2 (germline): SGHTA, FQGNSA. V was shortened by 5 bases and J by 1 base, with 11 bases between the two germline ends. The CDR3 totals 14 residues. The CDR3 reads CASSIQGSQETQYF. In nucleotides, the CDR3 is TGTGCCAGCAGCATACAGGGATCCCAAGAGACCCAGTACTTC.

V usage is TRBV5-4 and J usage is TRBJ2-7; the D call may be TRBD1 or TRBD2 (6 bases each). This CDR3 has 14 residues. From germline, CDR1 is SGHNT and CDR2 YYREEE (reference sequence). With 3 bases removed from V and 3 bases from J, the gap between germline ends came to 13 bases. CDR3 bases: TGTGCCAGCAGCTGGGGGGACACCTACTACGAGCAGTACTTC. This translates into CASSWGDTYYEQYF.

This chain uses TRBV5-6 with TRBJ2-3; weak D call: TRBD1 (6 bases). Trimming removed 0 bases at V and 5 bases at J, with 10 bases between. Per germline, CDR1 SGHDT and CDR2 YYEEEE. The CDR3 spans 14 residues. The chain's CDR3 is CASSLGGRRDTQYF. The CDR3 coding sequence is TGTGCCAGCAGCTTGGGGGGGCGCAGAGATACGCAGTATTTT.

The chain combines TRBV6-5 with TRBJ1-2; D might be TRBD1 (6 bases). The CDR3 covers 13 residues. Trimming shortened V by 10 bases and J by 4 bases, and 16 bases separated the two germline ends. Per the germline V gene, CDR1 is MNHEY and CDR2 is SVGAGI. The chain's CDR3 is CATQGRSGYGYTF. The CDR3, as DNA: TGTGCCACACAGGGTAGATCGGGCTATGGCTACACCTTC.

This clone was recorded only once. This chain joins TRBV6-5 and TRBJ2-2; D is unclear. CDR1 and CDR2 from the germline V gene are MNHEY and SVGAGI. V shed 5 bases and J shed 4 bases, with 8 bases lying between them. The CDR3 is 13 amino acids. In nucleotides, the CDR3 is TGTGCCAGCAGTGAACTTTCCACCGGGGAGCTGTTTTTT. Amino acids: CASSELSTGELFF.

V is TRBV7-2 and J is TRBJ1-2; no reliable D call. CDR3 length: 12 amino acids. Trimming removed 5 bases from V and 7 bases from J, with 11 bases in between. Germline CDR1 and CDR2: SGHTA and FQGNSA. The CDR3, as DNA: TGTGCCAGCAGCCCCATTTTACCTGGCTACACCTTC. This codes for CASSPILPGYTF. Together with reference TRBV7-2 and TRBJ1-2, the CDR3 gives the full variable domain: GAGVSQSPSNKVTEKGKDVELRCDPISGHTALYWYRQSLGQGLEFLIYFQGNSAPDKSGLPSDRFSAERTGGSVSTLTIQRTQQEDSAVYLCASSPILPGYTFGSGTRLTVV.

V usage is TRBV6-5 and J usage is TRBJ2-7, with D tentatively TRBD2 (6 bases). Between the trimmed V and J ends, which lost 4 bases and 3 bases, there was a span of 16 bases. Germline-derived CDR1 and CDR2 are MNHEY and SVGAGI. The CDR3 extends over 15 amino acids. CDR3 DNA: TGTGCCAGCAGTTCTGGGTTCGGAGGGAGCTACGAGCAGTACTTC. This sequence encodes CASSSGFGGSYEQYF.

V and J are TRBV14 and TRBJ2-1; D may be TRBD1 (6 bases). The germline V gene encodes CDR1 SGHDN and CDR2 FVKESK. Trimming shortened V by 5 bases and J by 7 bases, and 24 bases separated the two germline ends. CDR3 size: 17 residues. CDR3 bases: TGTGCCAGCAGCGAATTACAGGGTCGGGGTCGTCCAAATGAGCAGTTCTTC. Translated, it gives CASSELQGRGRPNEQFF.

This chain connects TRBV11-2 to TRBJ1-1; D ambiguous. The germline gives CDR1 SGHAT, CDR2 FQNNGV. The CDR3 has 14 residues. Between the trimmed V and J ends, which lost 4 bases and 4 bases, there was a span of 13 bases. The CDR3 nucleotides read TGTGCCAGCAGCTCTCCCCGCGTCCTCACTGAAGCTTTCTTT. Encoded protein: CASSSPRVLTEAFF. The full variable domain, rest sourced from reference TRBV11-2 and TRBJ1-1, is EAGVAQSPRYKIIEKRQSVAFWCNPISGHATLYWYQQILGQGPKLLIQFQNNGVVDDSQLPKDRFSAERLKGVDSTLKIQPAKLEDSAVYLCASSSPRVLTEAFFGQGTRLTVV.